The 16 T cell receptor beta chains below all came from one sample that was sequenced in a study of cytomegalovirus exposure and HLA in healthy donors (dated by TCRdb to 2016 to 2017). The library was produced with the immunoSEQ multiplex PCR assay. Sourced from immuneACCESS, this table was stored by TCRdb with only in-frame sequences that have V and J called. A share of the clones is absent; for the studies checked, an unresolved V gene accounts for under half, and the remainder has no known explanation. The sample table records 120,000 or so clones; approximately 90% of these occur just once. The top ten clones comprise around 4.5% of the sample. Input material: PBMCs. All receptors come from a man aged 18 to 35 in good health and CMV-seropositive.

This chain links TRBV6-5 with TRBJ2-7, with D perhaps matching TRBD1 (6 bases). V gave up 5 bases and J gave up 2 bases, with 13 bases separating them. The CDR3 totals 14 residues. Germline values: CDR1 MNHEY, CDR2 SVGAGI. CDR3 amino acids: CASSEMTGAYEQYF. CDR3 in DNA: TGTGCCAGCAGTGAAATGACAGGTGCCTACGAGCAGTACTTC.

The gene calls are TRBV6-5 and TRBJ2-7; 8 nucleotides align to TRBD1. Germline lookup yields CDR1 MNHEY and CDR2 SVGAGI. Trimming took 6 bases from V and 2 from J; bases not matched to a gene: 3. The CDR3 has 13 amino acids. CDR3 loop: CASSRDRTYEQYF. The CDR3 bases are TGTGCCAGCAGCCGGGACAGGACCTACGAGCAGTACTTC.

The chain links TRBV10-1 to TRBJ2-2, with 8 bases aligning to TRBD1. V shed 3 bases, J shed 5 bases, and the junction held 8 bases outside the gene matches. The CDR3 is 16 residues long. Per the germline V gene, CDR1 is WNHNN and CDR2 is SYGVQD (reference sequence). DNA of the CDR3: TGCGCCAGCAGTGACCCGAGACAGGGGAGGACCGGGGAGCTGTTTTTT. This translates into CASSDPRQGRTGELFF.

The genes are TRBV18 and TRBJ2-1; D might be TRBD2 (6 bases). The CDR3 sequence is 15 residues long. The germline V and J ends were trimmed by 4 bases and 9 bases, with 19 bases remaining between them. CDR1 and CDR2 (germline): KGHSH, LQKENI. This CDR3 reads CASSLTSSGVGEQFF. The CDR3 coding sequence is TGTGCCAGCTCACTTACTAGCTCGGGAGTTGGTGAGCAGTTCTTC. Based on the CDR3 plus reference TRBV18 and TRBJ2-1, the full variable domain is NAGVMQNPRHLVRRRGQEARLRCSPMKGHSHVYWYRQLPEEGLKFMVYLQKENIIDESGMPKERFSAEFPKEGPSILRIQQVVRGDSAAYFCASSLTSSGVGEQFFGPGTRLTVL.

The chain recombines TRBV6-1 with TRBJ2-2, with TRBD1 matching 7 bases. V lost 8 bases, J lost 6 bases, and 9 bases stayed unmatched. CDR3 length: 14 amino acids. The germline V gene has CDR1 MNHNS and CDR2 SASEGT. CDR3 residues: CASDDRDRAGELFF. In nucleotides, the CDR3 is TGTGCCAGCGACGACAGGGATAGGGCCGGGGAGCTGTTTTTT.

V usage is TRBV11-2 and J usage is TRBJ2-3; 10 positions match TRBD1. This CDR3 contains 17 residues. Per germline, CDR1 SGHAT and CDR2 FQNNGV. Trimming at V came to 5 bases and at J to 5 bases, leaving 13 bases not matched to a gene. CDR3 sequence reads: CASSRTPGTGVRDTQYF. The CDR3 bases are TGTGCCAGCAGCCGCACGCCCGGGACAGGGGTAAGAGATACGCAGTATTTT.

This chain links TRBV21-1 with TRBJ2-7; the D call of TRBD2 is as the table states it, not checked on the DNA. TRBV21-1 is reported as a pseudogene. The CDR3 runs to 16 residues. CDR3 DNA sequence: TGTGCCAGCAGCAAACCCCTGCGCGAGCGCGTTTACGAGCAGTACTTC. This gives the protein CASSKPLRERVYEQYF.

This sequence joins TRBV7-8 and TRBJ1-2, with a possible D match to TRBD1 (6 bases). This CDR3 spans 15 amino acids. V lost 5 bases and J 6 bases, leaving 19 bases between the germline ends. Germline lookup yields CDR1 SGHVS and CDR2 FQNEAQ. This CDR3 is CASSPIGGLLDGYTF. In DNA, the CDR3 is TGTGCCAGCAGCCCCATAGGGGGATTACTAGATGGCTACACCTTC.

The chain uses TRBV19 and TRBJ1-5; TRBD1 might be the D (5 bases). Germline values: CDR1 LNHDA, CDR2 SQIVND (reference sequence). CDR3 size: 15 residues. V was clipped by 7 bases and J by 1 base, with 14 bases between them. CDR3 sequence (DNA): TGTGCCAGTAATTTGGATGGGGGGAGCAATCAGCCCCAGCATTTT. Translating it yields CASNLDGGSNQPQHF.

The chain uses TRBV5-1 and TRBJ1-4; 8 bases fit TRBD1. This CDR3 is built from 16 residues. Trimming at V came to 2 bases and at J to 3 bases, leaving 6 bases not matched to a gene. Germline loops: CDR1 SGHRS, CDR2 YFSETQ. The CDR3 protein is CASSFRGQAANEKLFF. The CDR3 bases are TGCGCCAGCAGCTTCCGGGGACAGGCAGCTAATGAAAAACTGTTTTTT.

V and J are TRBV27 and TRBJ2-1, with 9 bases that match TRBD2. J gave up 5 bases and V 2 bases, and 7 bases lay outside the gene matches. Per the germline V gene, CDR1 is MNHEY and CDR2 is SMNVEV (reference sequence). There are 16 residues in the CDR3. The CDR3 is CASSLARTSENNEQFF. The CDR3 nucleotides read TGTGCCAGCAGTTTAGCCCGGACTAGCGAGAACAATGAGCAGTTCTTC.

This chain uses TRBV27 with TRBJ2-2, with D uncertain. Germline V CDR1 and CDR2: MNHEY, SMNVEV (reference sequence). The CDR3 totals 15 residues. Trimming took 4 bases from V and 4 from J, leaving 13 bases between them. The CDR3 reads CASSYGPSGTGELFF. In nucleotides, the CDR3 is TGTGCCAGCAGTTATGGTCCCTCGGGCACCGGGGAGCTGTTTTTT.

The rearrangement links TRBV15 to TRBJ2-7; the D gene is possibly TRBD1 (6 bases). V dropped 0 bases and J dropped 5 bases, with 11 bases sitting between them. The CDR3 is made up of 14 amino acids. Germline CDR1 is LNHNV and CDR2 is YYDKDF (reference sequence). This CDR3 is CATSRDIQGHEQYF. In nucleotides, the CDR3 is TGTGCCACCAGCAGAGACATACAGGGACACGAGCAGTACTTC.

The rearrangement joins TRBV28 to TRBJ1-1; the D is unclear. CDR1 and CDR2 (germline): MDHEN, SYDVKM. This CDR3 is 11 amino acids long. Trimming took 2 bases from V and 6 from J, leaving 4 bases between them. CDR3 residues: CASSLTSEAFF. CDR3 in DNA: TGTGCCAGCAGTTTAACTTCTGAAGCTTTCTTT.

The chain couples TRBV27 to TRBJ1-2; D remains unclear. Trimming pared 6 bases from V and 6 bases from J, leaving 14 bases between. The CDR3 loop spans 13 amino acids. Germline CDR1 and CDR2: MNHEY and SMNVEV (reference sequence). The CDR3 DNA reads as TGTGCCAGCAGCCCCCAGGAATCGCATGGCTACACCTTC. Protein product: CASSPQESHGYTF.

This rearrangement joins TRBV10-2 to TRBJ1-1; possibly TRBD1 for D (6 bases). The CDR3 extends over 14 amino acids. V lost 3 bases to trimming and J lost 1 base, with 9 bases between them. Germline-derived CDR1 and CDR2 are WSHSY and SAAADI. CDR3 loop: CASSDRGANTEAFF. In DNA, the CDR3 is TGCGCCAGCAGTGACCGGGGGGCGAACACTGAAGCTTTCTTT.